Listed here are 9 T cell receptor beta chains from one sample, sequenced in a study of radiotherapy plus CTLA-4 blockade in lung cancer. The method was immunoSEQ multiplex PCR; TCRdb's version includes in-frame clones alone and lacks a portion of them. This table holds 80,000 to 95,000 clones, around 84% found once. The sample was peripheral blood, taken from a patient treated with radiotherapy plus ipilimumab. The receptors stem from a human donor with non-small cell lung cancer that progressed on radiotherapy plus ipilimumab.

The table lists this clone with a count of one. This chain joins TRBV6-5 and TRBJ1-2; the match to TRBD1 covers 7 bases. CDR3 length equals 15 residues. V lost 6 bases, J lost 0 bases, and 7 bases stayed unmatched. CDR1 and CDR2 (germline): MNHEY, SVGAGI. CDR3 sequence (DNA): TGTGCCAGCAGCAGGGGGGACGGTACTAACTATGGCTACACCTTC. Amino acids: CASSRGDGTNYGYTF.

V gene TRBV4-2 combines with J gene TRBJ2-1, with a tentative D call TRBD2 (5 bases). CDR3 length: 15 amino acids. The V gene's germline CDR1 is LGHNA and CDR2 YNFKEQ. V dropped 1 base and J dropped 9 bases, with 16 bases sitting between them. CDR3 in amino acids: CASSQVMASSAEQFF. The CDR3 DNA follows: TGTGCCAGCAGCCAAGTGATGGCTAGCAGCGCTGAGCAGTTCTTC.

The chain uses TRBV27 and TRBJ1-1; 9 bases are a match to TRBD1. The CDR3 is 17 amino acids. CDR1 is MNHEY, CDR2 SMNVEV, per germline (reference sequence). V lost 4 bases and J lost 2; bases outside the gene matches: 11. As DNA, the CDR3 is TGTGCCAGCAGTTCATTGGACAGGGGACATTTCAACACTGAAGCTTTCTTT. It codes for CASSSLDRGHFNTEAFF.

The J gene is TRBJ2-1, the V gene TRBV7-2; D not certain. V lost 5 bases to trimming and J lost 4 bases, with 9 bases between them. Germline lookup yields CDR1 SGHTA and CDR2 FQGNSA. This CDR3 is 13 amino acids long. Here the CDR3 reads CASSLIGYNEQFF. The DNA for the CDR3 is TGTGCCAGCAGCCTCATTGGATACAATGAGCAGTTCTTC.

This clone has a single count. The chain combines TRBV5-1 with TRBJ2-1; 12 bases agree with TRBD2. The CDR3 has 17 residues. Germline trimming cut 6 bases from V and 8 bases from J; bases unmatched to any gene: 15. Germline V gene data show CDR1 as SGHRS and CDR2 as YFSETQ. CDR3 protein: CASTLGSLAGGIHEQFF. The CDR3, as DNA: TGCGCCAGCACCCTTGGGAGTCTAGCGGGAGGGATTCATGAGCAGTTCTTC.

In this sample, this clone turned up once. The chain is built from TRBV11-3 and TRBJ2-2; the D is unclear. The CDR3 is 13 residues long. The germline gives CDR1 SGHNT, CDR2 YENEEA. Trimming pared 1 base from V and 9 bases from J, leaving 9 bases between. The CDR3 loop is CASSLAVGRELFF. For the CDR3, the DNA is TGTGCCAGCAGCTTAGCGGTGGGCCGGGAGCTGTTTTTT.

V is TRBV28 and J is TRBJ1-2, with TRBD1 as a possible D gene (5 bases). The CDR3 extends over 14 amino acids. Germline assignment: CDR1 MDHEN and CDR2 SYDVKM. Trimming pared 6 bases from V and 3 bases from J, leaving 14 bases between. CDR3 region: CASRTSGTDYGYTF. The CDR3 DNA reads as TGTGCCAGCAGAACTTCCGGGACGGACTATGGCTACACCTTC.

The genes are TRBV28 and TRBJ2-7; 15 nucleotides align to TRBD2. Per the germline V gene, CDR1 is MDHEN and CDR2 is SYDVKM. The junction had 0 bases not matched to a gene; V was cut back by 2 bases and J by 7 bases. This CDR3 has 14 residues. The chain's CDR3 is CASSLGTSGREQYF. The CDR3 coding sequence is TGTGCCAGCAGTTTAGGGACTAGCGGGAGGGAGCAGTACTTC.

Remarks on this clone: The same CDR3 also results from other DNA sequences found in this sample. The CDR3 loop is CASSLDSSGNTIYF. Written as DNA, the CDR3 is TGCGCCAGCAGCTTGGACAGCTCTGGAAACACCATATATTTT. The genes are TRBV5-1 and TRBJ1-3, with D hard to call. V was shortened by 0 bases and J by 0 bases, with 4 bases between the two germline ends. The CDR3 runs 14 residues. Germline loops: CDR1 SGHRS, CDR2 YFSETQ.